This T cell receptor (beta chain) was sequenced during a study of OX40 agonist ivuxolimab in advanced cancers. Study as a whole: An anti-OX40 (CD134) antibody with agonistic activity, ivuxolimab, was administered to patients. Prior anti-PD-1, anti-PD-L1 or anti-CTLA-4 therapy did not bar entry, and about 40% had some.

CDR1 is KGHSH, CDR2 LQKENI, per germline. The CDR3 has 15 residues. Trimming removed 6 bases from V and 0 bases from J; junction bases left unmatched: 4. As to this clone: Its antigen is as yet unknown.

Whole-study results and caveats: Some patients without response likewise showed low normalized clonal expansion.

The repertoire was sequenced with immunoSEQ multiplex PCR; TCRdb's copy has only in-frame clones and lacks some. The sample shows 90,000 to 130,000 clones, roughly 90% of them seen only once. The sample here was CD4+ or CD8+ T cells sorted from blood, taken in a trial of the OX40 agonist ivuxolimab. The genes are TRBV18 and TRBJ2-1; 8 bases match TRBD2. This sequence originates from an adult with an advanced solid tumor such as melanoma, head and neck, liver or kidney cancer. The CDR3 protein is CASSQSGGSYNEQFF. Here the CDR3 DNA reads TGTGCCAGCTCTCAAAGCGGGGGCTCCTACAATGAGCAGTTCTTC.